Listed below are T cell receptor beta chains from one sample, sequenced in a study of tumor-infiltrating lymphocytes in localized non-small cell lung cancer. Libraries were prepared by immunoSEQ multiplex PCR; TCRdb keeps only in-frame clonotypes and omits some of them. Here the sample spans about 21,000 clones, over 70% being singletons. Sequencing used lung tumor tissue. The receptors derive from a human donor with non-small cell lung cancer. Each CDR3 is given with its conserved first and last residue. D genes are given only for firm matches. Not all rows give a size; the values are once, few, many and, for expanded clones, a class.

j_call	v_call	clone_size	d_call	cdr3_nt	cdr3_aa
TRBJ2-3	TRBV5-6	NA	TRBD2	TGTGCCAGCAGCTTAGCGGGAGGGCCGACAGATACGCAGTATTTT	CASSLAGGPTDTQYF
TRBJ2-3	TRBV10-2	few	NA	TGCGCCAGCAGTGGGGGAGGGGGGAGTACCCCAGATACGCAGTATTTT	CASSGGGGSTPDTQYF
TRBJ2-3	TRBV5-1	few	NA	TGCGCCAGCAGCTTGGCCCCTGGAGATACGCAGTATTTT	CASSLAPGDTQYF
TRBJ2-7	TRBV7-9	NA	NA	TGTGCCAGCAGCTTCGATGGGGGGAACTACGAGCAGTACTTC	CASSFDGGNYEQYF
TRBJ2-5	TRBV7-9	NA	NA	TGTGCCAGCAACGGGGTAGACGGGACCCAGTACTTC	CASNGVDGTQYF
TRBJ2-4	TRBV19	NA	NA	TGTGCCAGCACCCGGGTTGGGGAAAACATTCAGTACTTC	CASTRVGENIQYF
TRBJ2-5	TRBV7-2	once	TRBD2	TGTGCCAGCAGCTTATTACCAGCGGGAGGTGGGGAGACCCAGTACTTC	CASSLLPAGGGETQYF
TRBJ1-1	TRBV30	NA	NA	TGTGCCGGGCAAATGCAGGAGAACACTGAAGCTTTCTTT	CAGQMQENTEAFF
TRBJ2-2	TRBV18	NA	TRBD1	TGTGCCAGCTCACCGAGACAGGGTCCCGCCGGGGAGCTGTTTTTT	CASSPRQGPAGELFF
TRBJ2-3	TRBV19	NA	TRBD2	TGTGCCAGTAGTATAACGGGCGGGAGGCTGGGAGATACGCAGTATTTT	CASSITGGRLGDTQYF
TRBJ2-7	TRBV6-6	NA	NA	TGTGCCAGCAGTTCCCACAGTGGCGATCCCTACGAGCAGTACTTC	CASSSHSGDPYEQYF
TRBJ1-1	TRBV5-1	NA	NA	TGCGCCAGCAGCTTTCGTCCTAGTGGCCAGGGCGCTGAAGCTTTCTTT	CASSFRPSGQGAEAFF
TRBJ1-2	TRBV14	NA	TRBD1	TGTGCCAGCAGCCAAGTGAAGGACAGGGGGCAAAGGGGCTACACCTTC	CASSQVKDRGQRGYTF
TRBJ2-4	TRBV19	NA	TRBD1	TGTGCCAGTAGCGACAGGGGGCTAGCCAAAAACATTCAGTACTTC	CASSDRGLAKNIQYF
TRBJ2-7	TRBV5-1	NA	NA	TGCGCCAGCAGCTTAGCAGGGGACGAGCAGTACTTC	CASSLAGDEQYF
TRBJ1-1	TRBV5-1	once	NA	TGCGCCAGCAACGATCTTACAGGGACTGAAGCTTTCTTT	CASNDLTGTEAFF
TRBJ2-7	TRBV9	NA	TRBD2	TGTGCCAGCAGCGTAGGTGCTACGGGACTAGCGGGAGGGTTCTACGAGCAGTACTTC	CASSVGATGLAGGFYEQYF
TRBJ2-7	TRBV11-2	NA	NA	TGTGCCAGCAGCTCCGGGGGCAGGGGTCATCCCTACGAGCAGTACTTC	CASSSGGRGHPYEQYF
TRBJ2-5	TRBV4-1	NA	TRBD2	TGCGCCAGCAGCCAAGATCTTAGGTCTAGCGGCCAAGAGACCCAGTACTTC	CASSQDLRSSGQETQYF
TRBJ1-2	TRBV2	NA	TRBD1	TGTGCCAGCAGTTACGACAGGGAAGGTGGCTACACCTTC	CASSYDREGGYTF
TRBJ1-1	TRBV10-3	NA	NA	TGTGCCATCAGTGGCGGGGGGACAACGAACACTGAAGCTTTCTTT	CAISGGGTTNTEAFF
TRBJ2-1	TRBV10-1	NA	TRBD2	TGCGCCAGCAGTGGCTGGACTAGCGGGAGGGGTGAGCAGTTCTTC	CASSGWTSGRGEQFF
TRBJ2-7	TRBV28	NA	NA	TGTGCCAGCAGTTTGGTGAACGGGGGGCCCTACGAGCAGTACTTC	CASSLVNGGPYEQYF
TRBJ2-7	TRBV7-8	NA	TRBD2	TGTGCCAGCAGCTTAACCCGGACTAGCGGGAACGAGCAGTACTTC	CASSLTRTSGNEQYF
TRBJ2-3	TRBV7-8	NA	NA	TGTGCCAGCAGCTTAAAACGCTCAGATACGCAGTATTTT	CASSLKRSDTQYF
TRBJ2-1	TRBV18	NA	NA	TGTGCCAGCTCACCACTAGCGGACTACAATGAGCAGTTCTTC	CASSPLADYNEQFF
TRBJ2-7	TRBV10-2	once	NA	TGCGCCAGCAGTGGCGGGCAAGGGATTGGGCAGTACTTC	CASSGGQGIGQYF
TRBJ2-7	TRBV18	NA	TRBD2	TGTGCCAGCTCACCAGGGAGCGGGGTCTCCTACGAGCAGTACTTC	CASSPGSGVSYEQYF
TRBJ1-5	TRBV5-1	NA	NA	TGCGCCAGCAGCCCGGATAGCAATCAGCCCCAGCATTTT	CASSPDSNQPQHF
TRBJ2-7	TRBV5-1	NA	TRBD2	TGCGCCAGCAGCGGATTAGCGGGGGGCTCCTCCTACGAGCAGTACTTC	CASSGLAGGSSYEQYF
TRBJ1-5	TRBV30	NA	NA	TGTGCCTGGGCCGGCGATAGCAATCAGCCCCAGCATTTT	CAWAGDSNQPQHF
TRBJ1-2	TRBV28	NA	NA	TGTGCCAGCAGTTACTCTTTCTATGGCTACACCTTC	CASSYSFYGYTF
TRBJ1-4	TRBV11-2	few	NA	TGTGCCAGCAGCTTGATTCAGACAACTAATGAAAAACTGTTTTTT	CASSLIQTTNEKLFF
TRBJ2-4	TRBV10-2	once	TRBD2	TGCGCCAGCAGTGGTAGTTTTGAGCGAGGACTAGGACAGTACTTC	CASSGSFERGLGQYF
TRBJ2-1	TRBV4-3	NA	TRBD1	TGCGCCAGCAGCCAAGCTTGGACAGGGCTCAATGAGCAGTTCTTC	CASSQAWTGLNEQFF
TRBJ2-2	TRBV10-3	NA	TRBD1	TGTGCCATCTCAGGACAGGGGTTGGGGGAGCTGTTTTTT	CAISGQGLGELFF